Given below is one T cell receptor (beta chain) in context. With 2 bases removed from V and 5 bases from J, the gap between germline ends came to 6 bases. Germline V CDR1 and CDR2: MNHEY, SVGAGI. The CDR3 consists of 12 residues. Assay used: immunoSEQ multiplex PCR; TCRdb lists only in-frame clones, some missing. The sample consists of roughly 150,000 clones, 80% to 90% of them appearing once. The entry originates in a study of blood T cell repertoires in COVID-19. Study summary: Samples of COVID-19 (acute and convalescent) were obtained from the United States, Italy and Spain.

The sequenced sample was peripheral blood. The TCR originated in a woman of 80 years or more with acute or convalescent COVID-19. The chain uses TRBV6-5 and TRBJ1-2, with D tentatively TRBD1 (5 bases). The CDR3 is CASSYAGYGYTF. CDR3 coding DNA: TGTGCCAGCAGTTACGCAGGGTATGGCTACACCTTC.